These T cell receptor beta chains were read from a single sample in a study of cytomegalovirus exposure and HLA in healthy donors. Profiling relied on immunoSEQ multiplex PCR, and the TCRdb table lists in-frame clones only, not all of them. Of some 180,000 clones in the sample, roughly 78% are singletons; the top ten hold around 4.3%. The specimen was PBMCs. These receptors were collected from a woman in her 30s in good health and CMV-seropositive. The CDR3 runs from the conserved cysteine through the conserved F or W. The order of the fields is CDR3 protein, CDR3 DNA, clone size, V gene, D gene, J gene. D genes are given only for firm matches. The listing skips clone size in some rows; elsewhere it reads once, few, many or a size class.

CASSLSTYTDTQYF TGTGCCAGCAGCTTAAGCACGTACACAGATACGCAGTATTTT NA TRBV7-2 NA TRBJ2-3
CASSSDGEASRTQYF TGTGCCAGCAGCTCGGACGGGGAGGCCTCCAGGACCCAGTACTTC NA TRBV7-2 NA TRBJ2-5
CAISESGGQDTQYF TGTGCCATCAGTGAATCGGGGGGGCAAGATACGCAGTATTTT NA TRBV10-3 TRBD2 TRBJ2-3
CASSAARATYEQYF TGTGCCAGCAGTGCGGCCAGGGCGACCTACGAGCAGTACTTC NA TRBV6-1 NA TRBJ2-7
CASSSYGSSYNEQFF TGTGCCAGCTCCAGTTACGGGAGCTCCTACAATGAGCAGTTCTTC NA TRBV28 NA TRBJ2-1
CASSQGASGYTDTQYF TGTGCCAGCAGCCAAGGGGCGAGCGGCTACACAGATACGCAGTATTTT once TRBV14 NA TRBJ2-3
CASSPQGSPYEQYF TGTGCCAGCAGCCCACAGGGGTCCCCCTACGAGCAGTACTTC NA TRBV7-9 TRBD1 TRBJ2-7
CASSQDRWSSGSNNEQFF TGCGCCAGCAGCCAAGATCGTTGGTCTAGCGGGAGCAACAATGAGCAGTTCTTC once TRBV4-3 TRBD2 TRBJ2-1
CASSRLAGTGGQETQYF TGTGCCAGCTCACGTCTGGCCGGGACAGGGGGCCAAGAGACCCAGTACTTC NA TRBV18 TRBD1 TRBJ2-5
CASSLGGVDTEAFF TGTGCCAGCAGCTTGGGGGGGGTAGACACTGAAGCTTTCTTT few TRBV5-6 NA TRBJ1-1
CARFGQGRNEQFF TGTGCCAGGTTCGGACAGGGGCGGAATGAGCAGTTCTTC few TRBV2 TRBD1 TRBJ2-1
CATSRSGLAGTGELFF TGTGCCACCAGCAGGAGCGGACTAGCAGGCACCGGGGAGCTGTTTTTT NA TRBV15 TRBD2 TRBJ2-2
CASLTDRTGFDGELFF TGTGCCAGCCTTACTGACAGGACAGGGTTTGACGGGGAGCTGTTTTTT NA TRBV19 TRBD1 TRBJ2-2
CASSLVGTGRGYTF TGTGCCAGCAGCTTGGTCGGGACAGGACGAGGCTACACCTTC NA TRBV5-5 TRBD1 TRBJ1-2
CASGPSGGYNEQFF TGCGCCAGCGGTCCAAGCGGGGGCTACAATGAGCAGTTCTTC NA TRBV5-1 TRBD2 TRBJ2-1
CASSPPGGGYTF TGTGCCAGCTCACCCCCGGGAGGCGGCTACACCTTC NA TRBV18 NA TRBJ1-2
CASSLFLTDTQYF TGTGCCAGCAGCTTGTTCCTCACAGATACGCAGTATTTT NA TRBV5-4 NA TRBJ2-3
CASSANLQGYSNQPQHF TGTGCCAGTAGTGCCAACCTACAGGGCTATAGCAATCAGCCCCAGCATTTT NA TRBV19 NA TRBJ1-5
CASSPGDRENGYTF TGTGCCAGCAGTCCCGGGGACAGGGAGAATGGCTACACCTTC NA TRBV27 TRBD1 TRBJ1-2
CASSHRFDTEAFF TGTGCCAGCAGCCACAGGTTTGACACTGAAGCTTTCTTT NA TRBV11-3 NA TRBJ1-1
CASSQERGRGVYEQYF TGCGCCAGCAGCCAAGAACGAGGGCGGGGGGTCTACGAGCAGTACTTC NA TRBV4-1 TRBD2 TRBJ2-7
CASSDTRRDQPQHF TGTGCCAGCAGTGATACCAGACGGGATCAGCCCCAGCATTTT once TRBV2 NA TRBJ1-5
CSAFLGRYEQYF TGCAGCGCCTTCCTAGGCCGCTACGAGCAGTACTTC NA TRBV29-1 NA TRBJ2-7
CASSSQRGGFNYF TGCGCCAGCAGCTCCCAGCGGGGGGGTTTCAATTATTTT NA TRBV5-1 TRBD2 TRBJ2-3
CASSDGDLTYQETQYF TGTGCCAGCAGTGATGGAGACCTTACGTACCAAGAGACCCAGTACTTC NA TRBV2 NA TRBJ2-5
CASRLGQISGANVLTF TGTGCCAGCAGGCTGGGACAGATCTCTGGGGCCAACGTCCTGACTTTC NA TRBV2 TRBD1 TRBJ2-6
CASSLRSQGQGRETQYF TGCGCCAGCAGCTTACGCAGCCAGGGACAGGGGAGAGAGACCCAGTACTTC NA TRBV5-1 TRBD1 TRBJ2-5
CASSLTGGTEAFF TGCGCCAGCAGCCTGACCGGGGGCACTGAAGCTTTCTTT few TRBV4-1 NA TRBJ1-1
CASSPGQDNQPQHF TGCGCCAGCAGCCCTGGACAGGACAATCAGCCCCAGCATTTT NA TRBV5-1 TRBD1 TRBJ1-5
CSARGIGQVKQETQYF TGCAGCGCTAGAGGGATTGGACAGGTGAAACAAGAGACCCAGTACTTC NA TRBV29-1 TRBD1 TRBJ2-5
CASSISGSTYNEQFF TGTGCCAGCAGCATTAGCGGGAGTACCTACAATGAGCAGTTCTTC NA TRBV11-3 TRBD2 TRBJ2-1
CASSFVTGGLADTQYF TGTGCCAGCAGTTTCGTAACAGGGGGGCTGGCAGATACGCAGTATTTT NA TRBV6-5 TRBD1 TRBJ2-3
CASSATGGSEKLFF TGTGCCAGCAGTGCTACAGGGGGCAGTGAAAAACTGTTTTTT NA TRBV25-1 TRBD1 TRBJ1-4
CASSLLAGGTPNEQFF TGTGCCAGCAGCCTCTTAGCGGGGGGTACACCTAATGAGCAGTTCTTC NA TRBV5-6 TRBD2 TRBJ2-1
CASRESDFGEETQYF TGTGCCAGCAGGGAATCGGATTTTGGGGAGGAGACCCAGTACTTC NA TRBV25-1 NA TRBJ2-5
CASSPGTSGTDTQYF TGTGCCAGCAGCCCCGGGACTAGCGGCACAGATACGCAGTATTTT NA TRBV28 TRBD2 TRBJ2-3
CASSLFLTGSTEAFF TGTGCCAGTAGTTTATTCCTAACAGGGAGCACTGAAGCTTTCTTT NA TRBV19 NA TRBJ1-1
CASSQDSLAGGPTGELFF TGCGCCAGCAGCCAAGATTCGCTAGCGGGAGGGCCGACCGGGGAGCTGTTTTTT NA TRBV4-3 TRBD2 TRBJ2-2
CASSQISTGLPEQFF TGCGCCAGCAGCCAAATCAGTACAGGGTTACCTGAGCAGTTCTTC NA TRBV5-1 NA TRBJ2-1